The present TCR beta chain was sequenced within a study of blood T cell repertoires in COVID-19. Study as a whole: PBMCs, B-cell-depleted T cells, or T cells provided the cDNA or gDNA that made up the material.

CDR3 length: 13 residues. Germline values: CDR1 LNHDA, CDR2 SQIVND (reference sequence). The junction had 7 bases not matched to a gene; V was cut back by 10 bases and J by 4 bases. TCRdb's table, derived via immunoSEQ multiplex PCR, lists solely in-frame clones and lacks some. The sample consists of approximately 290,000 clones, 89% of them appearing once. Specimen: peripheral blood. This clonotype originated in a woman aged 55 to 70 with acute or convalescent COVID-19. V usage is TRBV19 and J usage is TRBJ2-1, with 7 bases that match TRBD2. CDR3 loop: CATSGMQYNEQFF. As DNA, the CDR3 is TGTGCCACAAGCGGGATGCAGTACAATGAGCAGTTCTTC.